Listed below are T cell receptor beta chains from one sample, sequenced in a study of T-cell memory formation after mild COVID-19. TCRdb reprocessed the 5' RACE reads via MiXCR and lists one record per CDR3 protein. The table lists roughly 450,000 distinct CDR3 sequences, roughly 17% of them singletons. The sample consisted of PBMCs or a T cell subset sorted from them (not recorded which). These receptors all stem from a man between 18 and 35 years old who had mild COVID-19 (a few samples of this study predate the infection). Cell type and time point are not known. Each CDR3 is given with its conserved first and last residue. A D gene is named only where the DNA matches it firmly. Rows may omit the clone size; those that give it use once, few, many or a size class.

clone_size: few
j_call: TRBJ1-2
d_call: -
v_call: TRBV7-2
cdr3_aa: CASSQPIPPSGYTF
cdr3_nt: TGTGCCAGCAGCCAACCAATACCCCCTTCGGGCTACACCTTC

clone_size: -
j_call: TRBJ2-2
d_call: -
v_call: TRBV6-6
cdr3_aa: CASSYNTNTGELFF
cdr3_nt: TGTGCCAGCAGTTACAACACTAACACCGGGGAGCTGTTTTTT

clone_size: few
j_call: TRBJ2-5
d_call: TRBD2
v_call: TRBV4-1
cdr3_aa: CASSQDPGGAKTQYF
cdr3_nt: TGCGCCAGCAGCCAAGATCCCGGGGGGGCGAAGACCCAGTACTTC

clone_size: -
j_call: TRBJ2-7
d_call: TRBD2
v_call: TRBV4-2
cdr3_aa: CASSQDGLRLAARRYF
cdr3_nt: TGTGCCAGCAGCCAAGATGGATTAAGGCTAGCGGCACGGCGGTACTTC

clone_size: -
j_call: TRBJ1-5
d_call: TRBD1
v_call: TRBV19
cdr3_aa: CASRARGGEGQPQHF
cdr3_nt: TGTGCCAGTAGAGCAAGAGGGGGCGAGGGTCAGCCCCAGCATTTT

clone_size: -
j_call: TRBJ1-1
d_call: -
v_call: TRBV11-2
cdr3_aa: CASSSPDKHTEAFF
cdr3_nt: TGTGCCAGCAGCTCCCCCGACAAGCACACTGAAGCTTTCTTT

clone_size: -
j_call: TRBJ2-1
d_call: TRBD1
v_call: TRBV18
cdr3_aa: CASSPAGTGNHNEQFF
cdr3_nt: TGTGCCAGCTCACCAGCCGGGACAGGGAACCACAATGAGCAGTTCTTC

clone_size: -
j_call: TRBJ2-5
d_call: TRBD1
v_call: TRBV7-9
cdr3_aa: CASSTTGGQETQYF
cdr3_nt: TGTGCCAGCAGCACGACAGGGGGGCAAGAGACCCAGTACTTC

clone_size: few
j_call: TRBJ1-1
d_call: -
v_call: TRBV20-1
cdr3_aa: CSARGGFTEAFF
cdr3_nt: TGCAGTGCTAGAGGGGGGTTCACTGAAGCTTTCTTT

clone_size: few
j_call: TRBJ1-4
d_call: -
v_call: TRBV7-9
cdr3_aa: CASSPGGATNEKLFF
cdr3_nt: TGTGCCAGCAGCCCCGGGGGGGCAACTAATGAAAAACTGTTTTTT

clone_size: few
j_call: TRBJ2-5
d_call: -
v_call: TRBV5-1
cdr3_aa: CASTSSGTQYF
cdr3_nt: TGCGCCTCCACTAGTTCGGGGACCCAGTACTTC

clone_size: -
j_call: TRBJ2-5
d_call: TRBD1
v_call: TRBV28
cdr3_aa: CASSSQTGGRETQYF
cdr3_nt: TGTGCCAGCAGTTCTCAGACAGGGGGAAGGGAGACCCAGTACTTC

clone_size: many
j_call: TRBJ1-4
d_call: -
v_call: TRBV7-2
cdr3_aa: CASSSHPVNEKLFF
cdr3_nt: TGTGCCAGCAGCTCCCATCCCGTGAATGAAAAACTGTTTTTT

clone_size: -
j_call: TRBJ2-2
d_call: -
v_call: TRBV6-5
cdr3_aa: CASSYWGPRELFF
cdr3_nt: TGTGCCAGCAGTTATTGGGGGCCCCGGGAGCTGTTTTTT

clone_size: few
j_call: TRBJ2-4
d_call: -
v_call: TRBV5-1
cdr3_aa: CASSLDVENIQYF
cdr3_nt: TGCGCCAGCAGCTTGGACGTAGAAAACATTCAGTACTTC

clone_size: few
j_call: TRBJ2-3
d_call: TRBD1
v_call: TRBV6-4
cdr3_aa: CASSGTGKTDTQYF
cdr3_nt: TGTGCCAGCAGTGGGACAGGAAAAACAGATACGCAGTATTTT

clone_size: few
j_call: TRBJ1-4
d_call: -
v_call: TRBV7-9
cdr3_aa: CASSFYGSRVTNEKLFF
cdr3_nt: TGTGCCAGCAGCTTCTACGGTTCCCGGGTAACTAATGAAAAACTGTTTTTT

clone_size: few
j_call: TRBJ2-3
d_call: TRBD2
v_call: TRBV18
cdr3_aa: CASSPNPSGGGDTQYF
cdr3_nt: TGTGCCAGCTCCCCAAACCCTAGCGGGGGAGGGGATACGCAGTATTTT

clone_size: -
j_call: TRBJ2-5
d_call: -
v_call: TRBV7-9
cdr3_aa: CASSLRDTREETQYF
cdr3_nt: TGTGCCAGCAGTCTCAGGGACACCCGGGAGGAGACCCAGTACTTC

clone_size: few
j_call: TRBJ2-3
d_call: -
v_call: TRBV9
cdr3_aa: CASSVARADTQYF
cdr3_nt: TGTGCCAGCAGCGTAGCGAGGGCAGATACGCAGTATTTT

clone_size: -
j_call: TRBJ2-1
d_call: TRBD1
v_call: TRBV12-5
cdr3_aa: CASASQGEGSEQFF
cdr3_nt: TGTGCTAGTGCTTCACAGGGGGAAGGTAGCGAGCAGTTCTTC

clone_size: few
j_call: TRBJ2-1
d_call: TRBD1
v_call: TRBV4-1
cdr3_aa: CASRTPGQGVNEQFF
cdr3_nt: TGCGCCAGCAGGACACCGGGACAGGGGGTCAATGAGCAGTTCTTC

clone_size: -
j_call: TRBJ2-3
d_call: TRBD1
v_call: TRBV25-1
cdr3_aa: CAISATTGTDTQYF
cdr3_nt: TGTGCCATCTCAGCCACGACAGGGACAGATACGCAGTATTTT

clone_size: -
j_call: TRBJ2-2
d_call: TRBD2
v_call: TRBV4-2
cdr3_aa: CASSQTGLAGELFF
cdr3_nt: TGTGCCAGCAGCCAAACGGGACTAGCCGGGGAGCTGTTTTTT

clone_size: -
j_call: TRBJ1-4
d_call: TRBD1
v_call: TRBV5-1
cdr3_aa: CASSEGTGWTNEKLFF
cdr3_nt: TGCGCCAGCAGCGAGGGGACAGGGTGGACTAATGAAAAACTGTTTTTT

clone_size: -
j_call: TRBJ1-5
d_call: TRBD1
v_call: TRBV9
cdr3_aa: CASSRGQGGDQPQHF
cdr3_nt: TGTGCCAGCAGCCGTGGACAGGGGGGGGATCAGCCCCAGCATTTT

clone_size: -
j_call: TRBJ1-3
d_call: -
v_call: TRBV7-9
cdr3_aa: CASSLSEGFGNTIYF
cdr3_nt: TGTGCCAGCAGCTTATCAGAAGGCTTTGGAAACACCATATATTTT

clone_size: -
j_call: TRBJ2-7
d_call: -
v_call: TRBV7-3
cdr3_aa: CASSLTGLDPYEQYF
cdr3_nt: TGTGCCAGCAGCTTAACGGGCCTAGACCCCTACGAGCAGTACTTC

clone_size: many
j_call: TRBJ2-5
d_call: -
v_call: TRBV7-2
cdr3_aa: CASSSRGGQAATQYF
cdr3_nt: TGTGCCAGCAGCTCAAGGGGGGGACAGGCGGCGACCCAGTACTTC

clone_size: -
j_call: TRBJ2-2
d_call: -
v_call: TRBV4-2
cdr3_aa: CASSQATTGELFF
cdr3_nt: TGTGCCAGCAGCCAAGCCACCACCGGGGAGCTGTTTTTT